The next 25 T cell receptor beta chains were all read from a single sample in a study of cytomegalovirus exposure and HLA in healthy donors. Amplification used 60 Vbeta primers and 13 Jbeta primers. TCRdb's table, derived via immunoSEQ multiplex PCR, lists solely in-frame clones and lacks some. In the table there are about 77,000 clones, about three quarters of which are singletons. Sample: PBMCs. The origin of the receptors is a middle-aged man in good health and CMV-seronegative.

V is TRBV6-1 and J is TRBJ1-1; D might be TRBD1 (6 bases). Trimming stripped 4 bases from V and 1 base from J, with 16 bases between. Per germline, CDR1 MNHNS and CDR2 SASEGT. The CDR3 runs 16 residues. CDR3 amino acids: CASSGVRQVRNTEAFF. The CDR3 DNA sequence: TGTGCCAGCAGTGGGGTCAGACAGGTCCGGAACACTGAAGCTTTCTTT.

This chain connects TRBV6-1 to TRBJ2-7, with a possible D match to TRBD2 (7 bases). The CDR3 extends over 14 amino acids. V lost 10 bases and J 9 bases, leaving 25 bases between the germline ends. The germline V gene has CDR1 MNHNS and CDR2 SASEGT. CDR3 nucleotides: TGTGCCACCTCTAGGGGGGGAGGTTCCTCTGGGCAGTACTTC. This translates into CATSRGGGSSGQYF.

For the CDR3, the DNA is TGTGCCAGCTCACCACAGGCCGGGCCAGGGCTGACAGGGGCCAACGTCCTGACTTTC. Residues: CASSPQAGPGLTGANVLTF. This sequence joins TRBV18 and TRBJ2-6, with D possibly matching TRBD1 (5 bases). Germline loops: CDR1 KGHSH, CDR2 LQKENI. CDR3 length: 19 amino acids. Trimming stripped 1 base from V and 4 bases from J, with 20 bases between.

This clone is labeled as medium-sized. This rearrangement joins TRBV6-5 to TRBJ1-1; 9 bases map to TRBD1. The length of the CDR3 is 14 residues. The junction had 4 bases not matched to a gene; V was cut back by 5 bases and J by 3 bases. CDR1 MNHEY and CDR2 SVGAGI come from the germline V gene. The CDR3 spells CASSGTGRYTEAFF. CDR3 sequence (DNA): TGTGCCAGCAGTGGGACAGGGAGATACACTGAAGCTTTCTTT.

J is TRBJ2-7 and V is TRBV7-6; 7 nucleotides line up with TRBD1. The trim removed 0 bases at V and 1 base at J, leaving 6 bases unmatched. The germline gives CDR1 SGHVS, CDR2 FNYEAQ. The CDR3 is 16 amino acids. CDR3 sequence (DNA): TGTGCCAGCAGCTTAGCCTTCACAGGGGTATCCTACGAGCAGTACTTC. It is translated as CASSLAFTGVSYEQYF.

This clone was picked up one time. The chain links TRBV28 to TRBJ1-4; D is possibly TRBD1 (5 bases). The V end was cut by 3 bases, the J end by 9 bases, with 14 bases between. Germline V CDR1 and CDR2: MDHEN, SYDVKM. The CDR3 sequence is 14 residues long. In DNA, the CDR3 is TGTGCCAGCAGTTTGCCGGGGGATAGGAAAAAACTGTTTTTT. Translation gives CASSLPGDRKKLFF. The full variable domain, completed using reference TRBV28 and TRBJ1-4, is DVKVTQSSRYLVKRTGEKVFLECVQDMDHENMFWYRQDPGLGLRLIYFSYDVKMKEKGDIPEGYSVSREKKERFSLILESASTNQTSMYLCASSLPGDRKKLFFGSGTQLSVL.

The gene calls are TRBV4-3 and TRBJ1-5, with D uncertain. CDR3 size: 15 residues. V was shortened by 0 bases and J by 3 bases, with 9 bases between the two germline ends. Per the germline V gene, CDR1 is LGHNA and CDR2 is YSLEER. The CDR3 region is CASSQDGELNQPQHF. For the CDR3, the DNA is TGCGCCAGCAGCCAAGACGGGGAACTCAATCAGCCCCAGCATTTT.

The V gene is TRBV5-1, the J gene TRBJ1-1; no definite D call. Germline values: CDR1 SGHRS, CDR2 YFSETQ. The CDR3 has 13 amino acids. Deletions cut 4 bases from V and 1 base from J, with 8 bases between. The CDR3 protein is CASSLGSNTEAFF. DNA for the CDR3: TGCGCCAGCAGCCTCGGGTCGAACACTGAAGCTTTCTTT.

The gene calls are TRBV5-1 and TRBJ2-3; a weak D match, TRBD1 (5 bases). The CDR3 contains 16 residues. Per germline, CDR1 SGHRS and CDR2 YFSETQ. Trimming removed 0 bases at V and 2 bases at J, with 13 bases between. CDR3 protein: CASSLVGQGNTDTQYF. For the CDR3, the DNA is TGCGCCAGCAGCTTGGTAGGCCAGGGTAACACAGATACGCAGTATTTT.

The rearrangement links TRBV27 to TRBJ1-2, with TRBD1 identical over 8 bases. Germline lookup yields CDR1 MNHEY and CDR2 SMNVEV (reference sequence). The CDR3 contains 16 residues. Germline trimming cut 6 bases from V and 2 bases from J; bases unmatched to any gene: 11. The CDR3 region has the DNA TGTGCCAGCAGCCCAACCTCCTGGACAGGGAACTATGGCTACACCTTC. Its protein is CASSPTSWTGNYGYTF.

V is TRBV11-3 and J is TRBJ2-3, with D possibly matching TRBD2 (7 bases). CDR3 length equals 16 residues. Between the trimmed V and J ends, which lost 5 bases and 5 bases, there was a span of 20 bases. From germline, CDR1 is SGHNT and CDR2 YENEEA. The CDR3 reads CASSPGASGLGDTQYF. CDR3 nucleotides: TGTGCCAGCAGCCCAGGGGCTAGCGGTTTGGGAGATACGCAGTATTTT.

The V gene is TRBV19, the J gene TRBJ2-3; 7 bases map to TRBD2. This CDR3 is built from 16 residues. V lost 0 bases and J lost 2; bases outside the gene matches: 5. Germline V gene data show CDR1 as LNHDA and CDR2 as SQIVND (reference sequence). This chain's CDR3 is CASSIEPGLYTDTQYF. The CDR3 coding sequence is TGTGCCAGTAGTATAGAGCCGGGACTATACACAGATACGCAGTATTTT.

CDR3 amino acids: CASKLGGVTDTQYF. CDR3 DNA: TGTGCCAGCAAATTAGGCGGAGTCACAGATACGCAGTATTTT. The genes are TRBV2 and TRBJ2-3, with D hard to call. The CDR3 totals 14 residues. Germline V CDR1 and CDR2: SNHLY, FYNNEI. V lost 7 bases to trimming and J lost 2 bases, with 13 bases between them.

This sequence joins TRBV7-2 and TRBJ1-2; 7 bases agree with TRBD1. J gave up 4 bases and V 3 bases, and 8 bases lay outside the gene matches. The germline gives CDR1 SGHTA, CDR2 FQGNSA. The CDR3 runs 15 residues. The CDR3 loop reads CASSFRQGAGYGYTF. The CDR3 DNA follows: TGTGCCAGCAGCTTCAGACAGGGTGCAGGCTATGGCTACACCTTC.

The gene calls are TRBV4-3 and TRBJ1-4; TRBD1 matches 9 bases. The trim removed 4 bases at V and 8 bases at J, leaving 8 bases unmatched. CDR3 length: 15 amino acids. Germline CDR1 is LGHNA and CDR2 is YSLEER. The CDR3 DNA is TGCGCCAGCAGCCCCCAGACAGGGGGGTGGGAAAAACTGTTTTTT. Protein: CASSPQTGGWEKLFF.

The J gene is TRBJ1-1, the V gene TRBV27; D is uncertain. Trimming took off 6 bases at V and 0 bases at J, with 14 bases between the two ends. The CDR3 consists of 15 residues. From germline, CDR1 is MNHEY and CDR2 SMNVEV (reference sequence). The DNA of the CDR3 is TGTGCCAGCAGCTCCCAAAACAGCATGAACACTGAAGCTTTCTTT. This codes for CASSSQNSMNTEAFF.

V gene TRBV7-3 combines with J gene TRBJ2-7, with D uncertain. Looked up from germline, CDR1 is SGHTA and CDR2 is FQGTGA. The CDR3 loop spans 13 amino acids. Between the trimmed V and J ends, which lost 4 bases and 4 bases, there was a span of 11 bases. CDR3 sequence: CASSSSPGYEQYF. The CDR3 region has the DNA TGTGCCAGCAGCTCCTCCCCAGGATACGAGCAGTACTTC.

The chain links TRBV20-1 to TRBJ1-2; maybe TRBD1 (5 bases). The V and J ends lost 6 bases and 8 bases respectively, with 13 bases between them. In germline, CDR1 is DFQATT, CDR2 SNEGSKA (reference sequence). The CDR3 extends over 11 amino acids. This chain's CDR3 is CSAAGIQGYTF. The CDR3 nucleotides read TGCAGTGCCGCAGGGATTCAAGGCTACACCTTC.

The genes are TRBV5-1 and TRBJ2-7; TRBD2 might be the D (6 bases). Per germline, CDR1 SGHRS and CDR2 YFSETQ. This CDR3 has 16 residues. The germline V and J ends were trimmed by 0 bases and 0 bases, with 13 bases remaining between them. This chain's CDR3 is CASSLGTGTYSYEQYF. The CDR3 region has the DNA TGCGCCAGCAGCTTGGGGACCGGGACTTACTCCTACGAGCAGTACTTC.

In the case of this clone: Other nucleotide sequences in the sample specify the same CDR3. The V gene is TRBV30, the J gene TRBJ1-2; tentative D call: TRBD1 (5 bases). CDR1 and CDR2 (germline): GTSNPN, SVGIG (reference sequence). V was shortened by 2 bases and J by 3 bases, with 10 bases between the two germline ends. The CDR3 runs to 13 residues. CDR3 DNA sequence: TGTGCCTGGAGTAACGGGGGTGACTATGGCTACACCTTC. The encoded protein is CAWSNGGDYGYTF.

This sequence joins TRBV9 and TRBJ2-1; 11 positions agree with TRBD2. Germline loops: CDR1 SGDLS, CDR2 YYNGEE. Unmatched junction bases numbered 1, after V lost 3 bases and J lost 5 bases. This CDR3 has 14 amino acids. The CDR3: CASSASGRHNEQFF. The DNA of the CDR3 is TGTGCCAGCAGCGCTAGCGGGAGGCACAATGAGCAGTTCTTC.

The chain joins TRBV30 to TRBJ2-7; TRBD1 agrees at 8 bases. Germline V CDR1 and CDR2: GTSNPN, SVGIG (reference sequence). V trimming: 4 bases; J trimming: 7 bases; junction bases outside the gene matches: 12. This CDR3 contains 14 residues. The CDR3 DNA reads as TGTGCCTGGAAGTGGCAGGGGGCTGTAAGTGAGCAGTACTTC. This encodes CAWKWQGAVSEQYF.

The rearrangement joins TRBV2 to TRBJ2-7; 9 bases agree with TRBD1. CDR3 size: 17 residues. The germline V gene has CDR1 SNHLY and CDR2 FYNNEI. The ends lost 3 bases at V and 5 bases at J; junction bases unmatched: 14. CDR3 residues: CASSDLMPGTGFDEQYF. CDR3 DNA sequence: TGTGCCAGCAGTGATCTGATGCCCGGGACAGGGTTCGACGAGCAGTACTTC. Looking up the rest from reference TRBV2 and TRBJ2-7 gives the full variable domain: EPEVTQTPSHQVTQMGQEVILRCVPISNHLYFYWYRQILGQKVEFLVSFYNNEISEKSEIFDDQFSVERPDGSNFTLKIRSTKLEDSAMYFCASSDLMPGTGFDEQYFGPGTRLTVT.

The V and J genes are TRBV27 and TRBJ2-3; no clear D gene. The CDR3 is 14 amino acids. Trimming removed 5 bases from V and 7 bases from J, with 16 bases in between. Germline V gene sequence: CDR1 MNHEY, CDR2 SMNVEV (reference sequence). The CDR3 coding sequence is TGTGCCAGCAGTCCGACTCCGGTTGGAAATACGCAGTATTTT. Its protein is CASSPTPVGNTQYF.

This chain links TRBV2 with TRBJ2-5; 11 nucleotides align to TRBD1. Germline CDR1 and CDR2: SNHLY and FYNNEI. V shed 4 bases and J 5 bases; nucleotides not matched to a gene: 12. The CDR3 spans 17 residues. The CDR3 DNA is TGTGCCAGCAGTGGGACAGGGGGCGCCTTATCCCCCGAGACCCAGTACTTC. This sequence encodes CASSGTGGALSPETQYF.